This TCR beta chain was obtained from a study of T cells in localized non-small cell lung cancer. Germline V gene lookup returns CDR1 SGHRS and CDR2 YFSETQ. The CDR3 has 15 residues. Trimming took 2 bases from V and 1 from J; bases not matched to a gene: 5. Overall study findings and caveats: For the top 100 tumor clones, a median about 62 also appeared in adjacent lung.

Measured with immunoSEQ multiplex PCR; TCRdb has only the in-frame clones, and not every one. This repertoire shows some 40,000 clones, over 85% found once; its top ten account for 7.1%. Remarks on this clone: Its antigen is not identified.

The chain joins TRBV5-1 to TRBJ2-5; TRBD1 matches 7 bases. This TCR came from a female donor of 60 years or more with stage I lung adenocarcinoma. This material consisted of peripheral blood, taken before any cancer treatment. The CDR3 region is CASSLYRGSQETQYF. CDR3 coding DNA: TGCGCCAGCAGCTTATACAGGGGATCCCAAGAGACCCAGTACTTC.